These T cell receptor beta chains were read from a single sample in a study of blood T cells in healthy people across ages. TCRdb ran MiXCR on the 5' RACE reads and lists one entry per CDR3 protein. The table lists some 860,000 distinct CDR3 sequences, approximately 53% of them singletons. Sequencing used blood. These receptor sequences come from a man aged 40-55 years in good health. Each CDR3 is given with its conserved first and last residue. Fields, in order: J gene, clone size, V gene, D gene, CDR3 protein, CDR3 DNA. A D gene is named only where the DNA matches it firmly. Clone sizes are given selectively: once, few, many, or a class where the clone is expanded.

J: TRBJ2-1; size: NA; V: TRBV20-1; D: NA; CDR3: CSARDLGPSGPEQFF; DNA: TGCAGTGCTAGAGATTTGGGCCCCAGCGGCCCTGAGCAGTTCTTC
J: TRBJ1-2; size: NA; V: TRBV29-1; D: NA; CDR3: CGGQGGSYGYTF; DNA: TGCGGCGGGCAGGGTGGGAGCTATGGCTACACCTTC
J: TRBJ2-7; size: once; V: TRBV20-1; D: TRBD2; CDR3: CSATTSGKYYEQYF; DNA: TGCAGTGCCACGACTAGCGGGAAATACTACGAGCAGTACTTC
J: TRBJ2-5; size: NA; V: TRBV7-8; D: TRBD1; CDR3: CASSLVPSTGWAQETQYF; DNA: TGTGCCAGCAGCTTAGTACCCTCGACAGGGTGGGCCCAAGAGACCCAGTACTTC
J: TRBJ2-7; size: NA; V: TRBV12-3/TRBV12-4; D: NA; CDR3: CASSLGWGADEQYF; DNA: TGTGCCAGCAGTTTAGGTTGGGGCGCCGACGAGCAGTACTTC
J: TRBJ2-5; size: NA; V: TRBV7-2; D: TRBD1; CDR3: CASSFQGQGNDEQYF; DNA: TGTGCCAGCAGCTTTCAGGGACAGGGTAACGATGAGCAGTACTTC
J: TRBJ1-4; size: NA; V: TRBV28; D: TRBD1; CDR3: CASSFQGPRGSEKLFF; DNA: TGTGCCAGCAGTTTCCAAGGCCCCAGGGGGTCGGAAAAACTGTTTTTT
J: TRBJ2-5; size: once; V: TRBV3-1; D: TRBD2; CDR3: CASSQGALAGVLETQYF; DNA: TGTGCCAGCAGCCAGGGTGCCCTAGCGGGAGTATTGGAGACCCAGTACTTC
J: TRBJ1-2; size: few; V: TRBV20-1; D: NA; CDR3: CSAREAGDGGYTF; DNA: TGCAGTGCTAGAGAAGCGGGGGATGGGGGCTACACCTTC
J: TRBJ2-7; size: NA; V: TRBV4-1; D: NA; CDR3: CASSQAPGHHYEQYF; DNA: TGCGCCAGCAGCCAGGCACCGGGACACCACTACGAGCAGTACTTC
J: TRBJ2-1; size: NA; V: TRBV5-1; D: NA; CDR3: CASSLGAYEQFF; DNA: TGCGCCAGCAGCTTGGGGGCTTATGAGCAGTTCTTC
J: TRBJ2-3; size: NA; V: TRBV20-1; D: TRBD2; CDR3: CSAGALAGGTGTDTQYF; DNA: TGCAGTGCGGGGGCGCTAGCGGGGGGGACAGGCACAGATACGCAGTATTTT
J: TRBJ2-7; size: NA; V: TRBV29-1; D: NA; CDR3: CSVGKTGYEQYF; DNA: TGCAGCGTTGGAAAGACAGGCTACGAGCAGTACTTC
J: TRBJ2-7; size: NA; V: TRBV6-2/TRBV6-3; D: TRBD2; CDR3: CASSLLGPGGTISYEQYF; DNA: TGTGCCAGCAGCCTCCTTGGGCCGGGAGGAACCATATCCTACGAGCAGTACTTC
J: TRBJ1-4; size: NA; V: TRBV15; D: NA; CDR3: CATSREGSPNEKLFF; DNA: TGTGCCACCAGCAGAGAAGGGAGCCCGAATGAAAAACTGTTTTTT
J: TRBJ1-1; size: few; V: TRBV29-1; D: NA; CDR3: CSVEGRVTEAFF; DNA: TGCAGCGTTGAAGGCAGGGTTACTGAAGCTTTCTTT
J: TRBJ2-7; size: NA; V: TRBV28; D: NA; CDR3: CASSSPDRKYEQYF; DNA: TGTGCCAGCAGTTCCCCCGACAGAAAATACGAGCAGTACTTC
J: TRBJ1-4; size: NA; V: TRBV5-1; D: TRBD1; CDR3: CASSRQGSDEKLFF; DNA: TGCGCCAGCAGCCGACAGGGTTCCGATGAAAAACTGTTTTTT
J: TRBJ2-1; size: few; V: TRBV20-1; D: NA; CDR3: CSAPTILGNEQFF; DNA: TGCAGTGCCCCCACCATTTTGGGGAATGAGCAGTTCTTC
J: TRBJ2-7; size: NA; V: TRBV13; D: NA; CDR3: CASSVEGTLGEQYF; DNA: TGTGCCAGCAGCGTAGAAGGGACTTTGGGTGAGCAGTACTTC
J: TRBJ2-1; size: NA; V: TRBV7-2; D: NA; CDR3: CASSHRDNLQETQFF; DNA: TGTGCCAGCAGCCACCGGGACAACCTTCAAGAGACCCAGTTCTTC
J: TRBJ2-4; size: NA; V: TRBV28; D: NA; CDR3: CASSLLGKNIQYF; DNA: TGTGCCAGCAGTTTATTGGGGAAAAACATTCAGTACTTC
J: TRBJ1-5; size: NA; V: TRBV24-1; D: TRBD1; CDR3: CATSDLDRAYPQHF; DNA: TGTGCCACCAGTGACCTGGACAGGGCATACCCCCAGCATTTT
J: TRBJ2-7; size: NA; V: TRBV9; D: NA; CDR3: CASSLSGGWGSYEQYF; DNA: TGTGCCAGCAGCTTAAGTGGAGGGTGGGGGTCCTACGAGCAGTACTTC
J: TRBJ2-7; size: few; V: TRBV5-1; D: TRBD2; CDR3: CASSLGGLTSYEQYF; DNA: TGCGCCAGCAGCTTGGGGGGACTAACTTCCTACGAGCAGTACTTC
J: TRBJ1-2; size: few; V: TRBV29-1; D: NA; CDR3: CSVEEQGGAYGYTF; DNA: TGCAGCGTTGAAGAACAGGGAGGGGCCTATGGCTACACCTTC
J: TRBJ1-1; size: NA; V: TRBV28; D: NA; CDR3: CASSSSGGLTFF; DNA: TGTGCCAGCAGTTCCTCGGGGGGTCTTACTTTCTTT
J: TRBJ2-1; size: few; V: TRBV29-1; D: TRBD2; CDR3: CSIREGGDEQFF; DNA: TGCAGCATCCGGGAGGGAGGCGATGAGCAGTTCTTC
J: TRBJ1-2; size: NA; V: TRBV12-3/TRBV12-4; D: TRBD1; CDR3: CASSLLSTGVIYGYTF; DNA: TGTGCCAGCAGTCTTCTTTCGACAGGGGTTATCTATGGCTACACCTTC
J: TRBJ1-1; size: NA; V: TRBV20-1; D: NA; CDR3: CSAGRGTEAFF; DNA: TGCAGTGCTGGGCGGGGGACTGAAGCTTTCTTT
J: TRBJ2-3; size: NA; V: TRBV4-2; D: TRBD2; CDR3: CASSQTGLAGTDTQYF; DNA: TGCGCCAGCAGCCAAACTGGACTAGCGGGCACAGATACGCAGTATTTT
J: TRBJ2-5; size: NA; V: TRBV6-5; D: NA; CDR3: CASSYISGGHNEQYF; DNA: TGTGCCAGCAGTTATATTAGTGGGGGGCACAATGAGCAGTACTTC
J: TRBJ2-5; size: few; V: TRBV14; D: NA; CDR3: CASSQDETQYF; DNA: TGTGCCAGCAGCCAAGATGAGACCCAGTACTTC
J: TRBJ2-1; size: NA; V: TRBV7-2; D: TRBD2; CDR3: CASIQTRAGNEQFF; DNA: TGTGCCAGCATCCAGACTAGAGCGGGGAATGAGCAGTTCTTC
J: TRBJ2-1; size: NA; V: TRBV4-2; D: NA; CDR3: CASSQEGGAYNEQFF; DNA: TGTGCCAGCAGCCAAGAGGGCGGGGCCTACAATGAGCAGTTCTTC
J: TRBJ2-1; size: NA; V: TRBV5-1; D: NA; CDR3: CASSLEASDEQFF; DNA: TGCGCCAGCAGCTTGGAGGCTAGCGATGAGCAGTTCTTC
J: TRBJ2-7; size: NA; V: TRBV29-1; D: NA; CDR3: CSYIRSGGSYEQYF; DNA: TGCAGCTATATCCGGAGTGGAGGATCCTACGAGCAGTACTTC
J: TRBJ1-1; size: few; V: TRBV12-3/TRBV12-4; D: TRBD1; CDR3: CASKGQRVGEAFF; DNA: TGTGCCAGCAAGGGACAGAGGGTTGGTGAAGCTTTCTTT
J: TRBJ2-7; size: many; V: TRBV5-1; D: NA; CDR3: CASSLVDEQYF; DNA: TGTGCCAGCAGCTTAGTAGACGAGCAGTACTTC
J: TRBJ2-1; size: NA; V: TRBV12-3/TRBV12-4; D: TRBD2; CDR3: CASSLWGAGGGRYNEQFF; DNA: TGTGCCAGCAGTTTATGGGGAGCTGGCGGGGGGCGCTACAATGAGCAGTTCTTC
J: TRBJ2-1; size: NA; V: TRBV5-1; D: NA; CDR3: CASSFQDSRAQFF; DNA: TGCGCCAGCAGCTTCCAGGACAGCCGCGCACAGTTCTTC
J: TRBJ2-7; size: NA; V: TRBV9; D: NA; CDR3: CASGLGAQPNEQYF; DNA: TGTGCCAGCGGCTTGGGGGCACAACCTAATGAGCAGTACTTC
J: TRBJ1-6; size: few; V: TRBV27; D: NA; CDR3: CASSLNRDLGGDSPLHF; DNA: TGTGCCAGCAGCCTAAACAGGGATCTAGGAGGGGATTCACCCCTCCACTTT
J: TRBJ2-3; size: few; V: TRBV7-2; D: TRBD2; CDR3: CASSPGLAGGNTQYF; DNA: TGTGCCAGCAGCCCAGGACTAGCGGGCGGGAATACGCAGTATTTT
J: TRBJ2-3; size: few; V: TRBV3-1; D: NA; CDR3: CASSQPIGPTSTDTQYF; DNA: TGTGCCAGCAGCCAACCTATCGGACCCACTAGCACAGATACGCAGTATTTT
J: TRBJ2-1; size: NA; V: TRBV6-5; D: TRBD1; CDR3: CASSYSTGADEQFF; DNA: TGTGCCAGCAGTTACTCGACAGGGGCCGATGAGCAGTTCTTC
J: TRBJ2-1; size: NA; V: TRBV9; D: NA; CDR3: CASSVGGPSAYNEQFF; DNA: TGTGCCAGCAGCGTAGGAGGGCCAAGCGCCTACAATGAGCAGTTCTTC
J: TRBJ2-4; size: NA; V: TRBV7-2; D: TRBD1; CDR3: CASSLRPGQGAKNIQYF; DNA: TGTGCCAGCAGCTTACGTCCCGGACAGGGGGCCAAAAACATTCAGTACTTC
J: TRBJ2-1; size: NA; V: TRBV6-2/TRBV6-3; D: TRBD2; CDR3: CASSSGLAEQFF; DNA: TGTGCCAGCAGCAGCGGACTAGCTGAGCAGTTCTTC
J: TRBJ2-7; size: few; V: TRBV20-1; D: NA; CDR3: CSASDLQGKFTYEQYF; DNA: TGCAGTGCTAGTGACCTCCAGGGCAAATTCACCTACGAGCAGTACTTC
J: TRBJ2-1; size: NA; V: TRBV10-3; D: NA; CDR3: CAISDSSYNEQFF; DNA: TGTGCCATCAGTGACTCCTCCTACAATGAGCAGTTCTTC
J: TRBJ1-4; size: NA; V: TRBV29-1; D: NA; CDR3: CSVVSPDEKLFF; DNA: TGCAGCGTTGTCAGTCCGGACGAAAAACTGTTTTTT